Detailed here is one T cell receptor beta chain. One end of the junction is discordant with germline, which a read error may explain. This entry comes from a study of PD-L1 blockade in urothelial cancer. Study in general: Once treatment had started, blood was analyzed at 3 weeks (second dose) and again at 6 weeks.

Time point here: peripheral blood 6 weeks after treatment start. The study enrolled patients with locally advanced or metastatic urothelial carcinoma. In germline, CDR1 is LNHDA, CDR2 SQIVND (reference sequence). The CDR3 is 13 amino acids. Data came from immunoSEQ multiplex PCR; TCRdb stores just in-frame clones and leaves some out. The sample lists 15,000 to 20,000 clones; under 85% were seen once. Sequencing used PBMCs, obtained around atezolizumab (anti-PD-L1) treatment. The chain links TRBV19 to TRBJ1-4; 8 bases match TRBD1. This sequence was found in a man in his forties or fifties with urothelial cancer. The CDR3 sequence: CASSIGDRDRPLF. Here the CDR3 DNA reads TGTGCCAGTAGTATAGGGGACCGGGACAGGCCTCTTTTT.